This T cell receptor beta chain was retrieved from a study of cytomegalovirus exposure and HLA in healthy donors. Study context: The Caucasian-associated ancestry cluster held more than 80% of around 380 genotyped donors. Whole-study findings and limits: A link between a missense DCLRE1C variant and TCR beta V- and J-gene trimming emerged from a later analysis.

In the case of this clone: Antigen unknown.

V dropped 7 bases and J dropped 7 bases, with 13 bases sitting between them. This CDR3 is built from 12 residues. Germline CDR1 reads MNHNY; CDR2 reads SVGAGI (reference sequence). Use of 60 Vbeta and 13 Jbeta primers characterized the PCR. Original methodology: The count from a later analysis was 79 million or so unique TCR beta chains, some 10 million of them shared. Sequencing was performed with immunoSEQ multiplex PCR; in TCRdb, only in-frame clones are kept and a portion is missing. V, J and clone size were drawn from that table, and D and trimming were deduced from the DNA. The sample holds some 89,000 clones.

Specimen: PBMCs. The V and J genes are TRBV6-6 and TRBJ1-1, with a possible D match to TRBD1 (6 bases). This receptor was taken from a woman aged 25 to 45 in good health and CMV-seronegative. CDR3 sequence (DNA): TGTGCCAGCACCCTACCGGACAGTGAAGCTTTCTTT. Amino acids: CASTLPDSEAFF.